This T cell receptor (beta chain) was observed in a study of blood T cell repertoires in COVID-19. Study context: The samples span acute and convalescent COVID-19 from the United States, Italy and Spain. The analysed material was cDNA or gDNA that came from T cells, B-cell-depleted T cells, or PBMCs.

In the source study's methods: Quantification of nucleated cells was approximated via reference gene primer amplification. Measured with immunoSEQ multiplex PCR; TCRdb has only the in-frame clones, and not every one. V, J and clone size reflect that table, while D and trimming were determined from the DNA. Among under 75,000 clones listed, over 70% were seen once. This CDR3 is built from 16 residues. Germline CDR1 SEHNR, CDR2 FQNEAQ (reference sequence). V dropped 2 bases and J dropped 5; count of bases not matched to a gene: 10. The source of this sequence is a man in his 70s who had recovered from COVID-19. The chain carries TRBV7-9 and TRBJ2-5; 8 bases align to TRBD2. The sample was peripheral blood. The CDR3 reads CASSLYDGRAVETQYF. CDR3 coding DNA: TGTGCCAGCAGCTTATACGACGGGAGGGCCGTGGAGACCCAGTACTTC.